Below are 20 T cell receptor beta chains sequenced from a single sample in a study of monozygotic twins with inflammatory bowel disease. TCRdb re-analyzed the 5' RACE reads; it lists each CDR3 protein once, without DNA. Here the sample table reports about 380,000 distinct CDR3 sequences. Sequencing input: blood. All receptors come from a human donor with ulcerative colitis or Crohn's disease, or a healthy co-twin of an affected twin (not recorded which).

The chain is built from TRBV28 and TRBJ2-5; absent DNA, TCRdb's TRBD2 call cannot be checked. CDR3 size: 14 residues. CDR1 is MDHEN and CDR2 is SYDVKM in the germline V gene. CDR3 sequence: CASSFSPSSETQYF.

The chain is built from TRBV24-1 and TRBJ1-5; TCRdb's D call, TRBD1, is unchecked because there is no DNA. Germline assignment: CDR1 KGHDR and CDR2 SFDVKD. The CDR3 has 14 amino acids. CDR3 residues: CATSGGLSNQPQHF.

J is TRBJ2-3 and V is TRBV4-3. Germline V gives CDR1 LGHNA, CDR2 YSLEER. The CDR3 length is 15 residues. CDR3 residues: CASSQDYGSTDTQYF.

The chain links TRBV5-6 to TRBJ2-3; the D call of TRBD2 rests on TCRdb alone, since no DNA is present to check it. CDR1 SGHDT and CDR2 YYEEEE come from the germline V gene. The CDR3 runs 17 residues. CDR3 sequence: CASSGGLAGGITDTQYF.

CDR3 region: CASRRTSYEQYF. This chain links TRBV6-2 or TRBV6-3 with TRBJ2-7; TCRdb calls TRBD1, which cannot be checked without DNA. The CDR3 is 12 residues long. Germline loops: CDR1 MNHEY, CDR2 SVGEGT.

The chain employs TRBV4-2 and TRBJ2-5; with no DNA, the TCRdb D assignment of TRBD1 cannot be verified. Germline V gene data show CDR1 as LGHNA and CDR2 as YNFKEQ. There are 14 residues in the CDR3. The CDR3 protein is CASRRWDREETQYF.

V and J are TRBV29-1 and TRBJ2-7. From germline, CDR1 is SQVTM and CDR2 ANQGSEA. This CDR3 has 11 residues. This CDR3 reads CSAGTTYEQYF.

The genes are TRBV20-1 and TRBJ2-3; TCRdb designates TRBD1, a call that cannot be tested without DNA. Germline-derived CDR1 and CDR2 are DFQATT and SNEGSKA (reference sequence). The CDR3 is 13 amino acids. The CDR3 region is CSASQGLSDTQYF.

The genes are TRBV6-2 or TRBV6-3 and TRBJ2-7. The germline V gene encodes CDR1 MNHEY and CDR2 SVGEGT. The CDR3 is made up of 11 amino acids. The CDR3: CASSQDLSQYF.

V and J are TRBV18 and TRBJ2-3; the D call of TRBD1 rests on TCRdb alone, since no DNA is present to check it. Germline V gives CDR1 KGHSH, CDR2 LQKENI. This CDR3 has 15 amino acids. The CDR3 reads CASSPDRSSTDTQYF. Variable domain in full (rest from reference TRBV18 and TRBJ2-3): NAGVMQNPRHLVRRRGQEARLRCSPMKGHSHVYWYRQLPEEGLKFMVYLQKENIIDESGMPKERFSAEFPKEGPSILRIQQVVRGDSAAYFCASSPDRSSTDTQYFGPGTRLTVL.

The chain carries TRBV30 and TRBJ1-5; TCRdb returns TRBD1, unconfirmable since there is no DNA. Germline CDR1 GTSNPN, CDR2 SVGIG (reference sequence). This CDR3 is 13 amino acids long. CDR3 amino acids: CAWSLGTGQPQHF. The full variable domain, its missing parts supplied by reference TRBV30 and TRBJ1-5, is SQTIHQWPATLVQPVGSPLSLECTVEGTSNPNLYWYRQAAGRGLQLLFYSVGIGQISSEVPQNLSASRPQDRQFILSSKKLLLSDSGFYLCAWSLGTGQPQHFGDGTRLSIL.

The V gene is TRBV25-1, the J gene TRBJ2-6. This CDR3 is 15 amino acids long. CDR1 and CDR2 from the germline V gene are MGHDK and SYGVNS. The CDR3 here is CASGGVVGGANVLTF.

The rearrangement joins TRBV7-6 to TRBJ1-1; TCRdb's D gene call, TRBD1, goes unchecked for lack of DNA. The CDR3 is 13 amino acids. CDR1 is SGHVS and CDR2 is FNYEAQ in the germline V gene. The CDR3 region is CASSPDRVTEAFF.

The chain is built from TRBV3-1 and TRBJ2-3. This CDR3 contains 14 residues. Germline assignment: CDR1 LGHDT and CDR2 YNNKEL (reference sequence). The CDR3 loop reads CASSRSGGTDTQYF.

This chain connects TRBV6-1 to TRBJ2-1. The germline gives CDR1 MNHNS, CDR2 SASEGT. This CDR3 region has 11 residues. CDR3 loop: CAGRNYNEQFF.

This rearrangement joins TRBV20-1 to TRBJ1-5. Per the germline V gene, CDR1 is DFQATT and CDR2 is SNEGSKA (reference sequence). The CDR3 totals 15 residues. This chain's CDR3 is CSARSEVDSNQPQHF.

This chain joins TRBV14 and TRBJ1-1; TCRdb gives TRBD1 as the D gene, but with no DNA this cannot be confirmed. The CDR3 runs 16 residues. Germline loops: CDR1 SGHDN, CDR2 FVKESK. The CDR3 here is CASSLDLRGRDTEAFF.

The genes are TRBV5-1 and TRBJ2-2; without DNA, the TCRdb call of TRBD1 cannot be checked. The CDR3 has 15 residues. CDR1 is SGHRS, CDR2 YFSETQ, per germline. This chain's CDR3 is CASSLGQGHTGELFF.

The chain's CDR3 is CASSSGRGRGVYGYTF. The chain is built from TRBV7-2 and TRBJ1-2; absent DNA, TCRdb's TRBD1 call cannot be checked. This CDR3 spans 16 amino acids. Germline loops: CDR1 SGHTA, CDR2 FQGNSA.

The V call is TRBV3-1, the J call TRBJ2-7; the D call from TCRdb, TRBD1, cannot be confirmed without DNA. The germline CDR1 and CDR2 sequences are LGHDT and YNNKEL (reference sequence). The CDR3 has 16 residues. The CDR3 is CASSQVPTGNPYEQYF.